This T cell receptor (beta chain) was observed in a study of T cells expressing NK-cell markers. Background on the study: According to the study, TCR beta repertoires originated from sorted CD3+CD56+NKG2C+, CD3+CD56+NKG2C- and CD3+CD56-NKG2C+ T cells.

CDR3 size: 15 residues. Germline lookup yields CDR1 LGHDT and CDR2 YNNKEL (reference sequence). In regard to this clonotype: What it binds is not known.

It was by 5'RACE template switching with UMIs that TCR beta cDNA was made. TCRdb reprocessed the 5' RACE reads and reports one entry per CDR3 protein, with no DNA. The sample has roughly 160,000 distinct CDR3 sequences, and its top ten clones hold under 20%. Whole-study results and caveats: Top CD8+ clonotypes included the dominant CD3+CD56+NKG2C+ clonotypes in several donors. Nothing established the HCMV specificity of expanded NKG2C+ T cell clones.

This TCR was sampled from a woman between 18 and 70 years old in good health. The chain combines TRBV3-1 with TRBJ1-6; TCRdb outputs TRBD1, but without DNA this stays unchecked. What was sequenced was blood T cells: a sorted CD56 or NKG2C T cell subset, CD4+ or CD8+ T cells, or bulk PBMC T cells (not recorded which). The chain's CDR3 is CASSQQGAPNSPLHF.